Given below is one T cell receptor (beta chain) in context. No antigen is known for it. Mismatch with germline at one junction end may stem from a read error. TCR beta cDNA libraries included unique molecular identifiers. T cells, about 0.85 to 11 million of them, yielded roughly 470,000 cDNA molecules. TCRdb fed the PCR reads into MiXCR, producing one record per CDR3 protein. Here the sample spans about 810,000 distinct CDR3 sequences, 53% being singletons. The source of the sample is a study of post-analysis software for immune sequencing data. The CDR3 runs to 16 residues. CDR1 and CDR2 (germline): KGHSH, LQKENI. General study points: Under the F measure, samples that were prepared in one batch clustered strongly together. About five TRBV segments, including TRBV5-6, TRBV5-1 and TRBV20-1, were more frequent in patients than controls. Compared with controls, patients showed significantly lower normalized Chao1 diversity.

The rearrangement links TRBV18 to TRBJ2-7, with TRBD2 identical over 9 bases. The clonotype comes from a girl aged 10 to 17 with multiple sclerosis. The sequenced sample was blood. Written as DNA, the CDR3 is TGTGCCGGCTCATCACTCTCTAGCGGGGAAACCTACGAGCAGTACTTC. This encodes CAGSSLSSGETYEQYF.